Each of the 14 T cell receptor beta chains below was sequenced from the same sample in a study of shared clonotypes between healthy human individuals. The table came from immunoSEQ multiplex PCR; TCRdb's copy has only in-frame clones and leaves some out. This sample has about 820,000 clones, with over 90% found just once. Naive CD8 isolation took CD45RO-negative cells positively selected for CCR7 and excluded terminally differentiated effector memory CD45RA+ cells. Sample: naive CD8+ T cells sorted from blood. All receptors come from a man aged 25-40 years in good health.

The rearrangement links TRBV6-5 to TRBJ2-7, with TRBD2 identical over 7 bases. The germline gives CDR1 MNHEY, CDR2 SVGAGI. The V segment lost 4 bases and the J segment 3 bases; nucleotides outside the gene matches: 6. The length of the CDR3 is 14 residues. The CDR3 nucleotides are TGTGCCAGCAGTTCCAGCGGGACGAACTACGAGCAGTACTTC. It specifies CASSSSGTNYEQYF.

V gene TRBV4-3 combines with J gene TRBJ1-4; D unresolved. Germline lookup yields CDR1 LGHNA and CDR2 YSLEER. Trimming removed 4 bases from V and 2 bases from J, with 14 bases in between. The length of the CDR3 is 16 residues. The CDR3 DNA reads as TGCGCCAGCAGCCCCGCTAGCTGGGATACTAATGAAAAACTGTTTTTT. Encoded protein: CASSPASWDTNEKLFF.

This chain uses TRBV5-8 with TRBJ2-4; the D call may be TRBD1 or TRBD2 (6 bases each). CDR3 length equals 11 residues. Per germline, CDR1 SGHTS and CDR2 YDEGEE. V lost 7 bases to trimming and J lost 13 bases, with 15 bases between them. The CDR3 DNA is TGTGCCAGCGGGGGCGGGGACCCCCAGTACTTC. It encodes CASGGGDPQYF.

DNA for the CDR3: TGTGCCAGCAGTGACTATAGCCGGGCCACAGATACGCAGTATTTT. Translated, it gives CASSDYSRATDTQYF. V and J are TRBV28 and TRBJ2-3; tentatively, D is TRBD2 (5 bases). V gave up 5 bases and J gave up 2 bases, with 14 bases separating them. This CDR3 comprises 15 residues. Germline V gives CDR1 MDHEN, CDR2 SYDVKM.

This clone was observed once. The rearrangement uses TRBV4-3 and TRBJ2-7, with 9 nucleotides matching TRBD2. V dropped 2 bases and J dropped 2; count of bases not matched to a gene: 4. The CDR3 runs 15 residues. Germline V gives CDR1 LGHNA, CDR2 YSLEER. The CDR3 DNA follows: TGCGCCAGCAGCCAAACAGCGGGAGGCACCTACGAGCAGTACTTC. Amino acids: CASSQTAGGTYEQYF.

The genes are TRBV9 and TRBJ2-7; the D gene could be TRBD1 or TRBD2 (5 bases each). In germline, CDR1 is SGDLS, CDR2 YYNGEE. V lost 2 bases, J lost 4 bases, and 16 bases lay in between. The CDR3 extends over 15 amino acids. CDR3 nucleotide sequence: TGTGCCAGCAGCGTCTCGGGTGGGGGTTTTTACGAGCAGTACTTC. This sequence encodes CASSVSGGGFYEQYF.

The chain combines TRBV2 with TRBJ2-3; the D gene is possibly TRBD2 (5 bases). This CDR3 is 15 amino acids long. Germline CDR1 SNHLY, CDR2 FYNNEI. V lost 4 bases and J 4 bases, leaving 15 bases between the germline ends. In DNA form, the CDR3 reads TGTGCCAGCAGTGCCGACCTACTAGGGCCAGATACGCAGTATTTT. It is translated as CASSADLLGPDTQYF.

This CDR3 is CASSQEGDSTVWQYF. The DNA for the CDR3 is TGCGCCAGCAGCCAAGAAGGTGATTCCACGGTTTGGCAGTACTTC. The gene calls are TRBV4-1 and TRBJ2-7; D unclear. Germline V gene sequence: CDR1 MGHRA, CDR2 YSYEKL. Trimming took off 0 bases at V and 9 bases at J, with 18 bases between the two ends. This CDR3 has 15 amino acids.

The chain is built from TRBV7-9 and TRBJ1-1; D uncertain. Trimming shortened V by 2 bases and J by 6 bases, and 16 bases separated the two germline ends. Germline V gives CDR1 SEHNR, CDR2 FQNEAQ (reference sequence). The length of the CDR3 is 15 residues. CDR3 region: CASSLPLGVRAEAFF. The CDR3 bases are TGTGCCAGCAGCTTACCCCTCGGTGTTAGGGCTGAAGCTTTCTTT.

The chain couples TRBV27 to TRBJ2-7, with a tentative D call TRBD2 (7 bases). Germline V gene data show CDR1 as MNHEY and CDR2 as SMNVEV (reference sequence). V was clipped by 4 bases and J by 1 base, with 14 bases between them. The CDR3 length is 15 residues. The CDR3 DNA follows: TGTGCCAGCAGTTGGGCAGAGGGGGGGTCCTACGAGCAGTACTTC. This gives the protein CASSWAEGGSYEQYF.

About this clone itself: Other DNA sequences of this sample code for an identical CDR3. Here the CDR3 reads CASSYNYEQYF. The CDR3 coding sequence is TGTGCCAGCAGTTATAACTACGAGCAGTACTTC. The chain joins TRBV11-2 to TRBJ2-7; no definite D call. The germline gives CDR1 SGHAT, CDR2 FQNNGV. The CDR3 spans 11 residues. Trimming pared 6 bases from V and 3 bases from J, leaving 6 bases between.

The chain employs TRBV27 and TRBJ2-1, with D possibly being TRBD1 (6 bases). Trimming cost V 4 bases and J 9 bases, with 13 bases left between them. The germline V gene has CDR1 MNHEY and CDR2 SMNVEV (reference sequence). This CDR3 is 13 amino acids long. As DNA, the CDR3 is TGTGCCAGCAGTTGGCAGGGGTCGGTTGAGCAGTTCTTC. Its protein is CASSWQGSVEQFF.

The gene calls are TRBV11-2 and TRBJ2-7; 7 nucleotides line up with TRBD1. V was pared by 1 base and J by 9 bases, with 6 bases of the junction left unmatched. Germline lookup yields CDR1 SGHAT and CDR2 FQNNGV. The CDR3 extends over 13 amino acids. DNA of the CDR3: TGTGCCAGCAGCTTAGGGACAGGATTTTGGCAGTACTTC. It is translated as CASSLGTGFWQYF.

This clone was counted between two and nine times. The rearrangement joins TRBV7-9 to TRBJ1-2; 9 positions agree with TRBD1. Trimming took 5 bases from V and 4 from J; bases not matched to a gene: 2. This CDR3 has 13 amino acids. Looked up from germline, CDR1 is SEHNR and CDR2 is FQNEAQ (reference sequence). In DNA form, the CDR3 reads TGTGCCAGCAGCCCGGGACAGGGCTATGGCTACACCTTC. Translation gives CASSPGQGYGYTF.